A selection of T cell receptor beta chains follows, all from one sample in a study of Tregs in tolerant kidney transplant recipients. Measured with immunoSEQ multiplex PCR; TCRdb has only the in-frame clones, and not every one. In the table there are fewer than 95,000 clones, approximately 93% of which are singletons. The input for sequencing was CD4+ T cells from blood (PBMCs), taken 12 months after the transplant. These receptors originate from a human patient who received a combined kidney and bone marrow transplant. The T cells may come from the graft donor. Both conserved end residues are part of each CDR3. Each record gives: CDR3 DNA, CDR3 protein, D gene, V gene, J gene, clone size. The D gene is left open where the match is weak. Part of the rows lack a size; the others show once, few, many or a class for expanded clones.

TGTGCCAGCAGCCGGCTAGCGGATACGCAGTATTTT,CASSRLADTQYF,-,TRBV9,TRBJ2-3,-
TGTGCCTGGAGTCCGGTCTCTGGAAACACCATATATTTT,CAWSPVSGNTIYF,-,TRBV30,TRBJ1-3,-
TGTGCCAGCAGCCAAGAGCAGGACAGAATCTACGAGCAGTACTTC,CASSQEQDRIYEQYF,-,TRBV4-2,TRBJ2-7,-
TGCAGCGTTGAAGAGGTTCCAGGGTCCGATCCCAATTTC,CSVEEVPGSDPNF,-,TRBV29-1,TRBJ2-7,-
TGTGCCAGCAGCGATCACAGGGTTCATCCCTACGAGCAGTACTTC,CASSDHRVHPYEQYF,-,TRBV7-6,TRBJ2-7,-
TGTGCCAGCAGCCTCGGGACAGGGGGCAAGTATGGCTACACCTTC,CASSLGTGGKYGYTF,TRBD1,TRBV7-2,TRBJ1-2,-
TGTGCCAGCTCACCCTCGGCACTAGCGGGCTACGAGCAGTACTTC,CASSPSALAGYEQYF,TRBD2,TRBV18,TRBJ2-7,once
TGTGCCAGTAGTCCCCGACAGTACTACGAGCAGTACTTC,CASSPRQYYEQYF,-,TRBV19,TRBJ2-7,-
TGTGCCAGCTCACCACCTTTAGGGACACACTCGGGGCAGTTCTTC,CASSPPLGTHSGQFF,-,TRBV18,TRBJ2-1,-
TGTGCCAGCAGCCAAGAGACAGGGGCGGGCTACGAGCAGTACTTC,CASSQETGAGYEQYF,TRBD1,TRBV14,TRBJ2-7,-
TGTGCCAGCAGCGTAGAAGGAGGGGAACGGACCGGGGAGCTGTTTTTT,CASSVEGGERTGELFF,-,TRBV9,TRBJ2-2,-
TGTGCCAGTAGTATGGACGACAGGGGCTTTGATGAAAAACTGTTTTTT,CASSMDDRGFDEKLFF,TRBD1,TRBV19,TRBJ1-4,-
TGTGCCATCAGTTTAACCGGGACTAGCGGGATGGTCGGGGAGCTGTTTTTT,CAISLTGTSGMVGELFF,TRBD2,TRBV10-3,TRBJ2-2,-
TGTGCCAGCAGCACCCCTCGGGGGGCCAATGAGCAGTTCTTC,CASSTPRGANEQFF,-,TRBV11-2,TRBJ2-1,-